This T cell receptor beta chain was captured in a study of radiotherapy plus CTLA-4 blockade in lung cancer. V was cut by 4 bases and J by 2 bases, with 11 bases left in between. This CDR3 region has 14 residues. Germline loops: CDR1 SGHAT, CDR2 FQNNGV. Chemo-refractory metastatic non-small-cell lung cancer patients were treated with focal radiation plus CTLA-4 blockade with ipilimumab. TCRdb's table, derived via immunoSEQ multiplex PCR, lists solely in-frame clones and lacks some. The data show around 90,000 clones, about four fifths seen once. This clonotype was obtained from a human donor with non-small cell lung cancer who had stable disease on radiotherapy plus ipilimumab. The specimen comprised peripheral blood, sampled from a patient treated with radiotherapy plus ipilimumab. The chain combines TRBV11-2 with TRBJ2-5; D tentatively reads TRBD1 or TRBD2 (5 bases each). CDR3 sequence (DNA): TGTGCCAGCAGCTCGGGACCGAGACAAGAGACCCAGTACTTC. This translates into CASSSGPRQETQYF.